This TCR beta chain was recovered during a study of cytomegalovirus exposure and HLA in healthy donors. PCR employed 60 Vbeta and 13 Jbeta primers. Data came from immunoSEQ multiplex PCR; TCRdb stores just in-frame clones and leaves some out. The sample holds around 130,000 clones, roughly 84% seen once. The V gene's germline CDR1 is LNHDA and CDR2 SQIVND (reference sequence). The CDR3 is made up of 14 amino acids. V was shortened by 3 bases and J by 3 bases, with 11 bases between the two germline ends. This clonotype was sampled from a boy under 18 in good health and CMV-seronegative. Sequenced material: PBMCs. The chain recombines TRBV19 with TRBJ1-2, with D possibly matching TRBD1 (5 bases). This CDR3 is CASSITTVYYGYTF. The CDR3 bases are TGTGCCAGTAGTATCACGACAGTCTACTATGGCTACACCTTC.